Presented here are 8 T cell receptor beta chains from one specimen sequenced in a study of Tregs in tolerant kidney transplant recipients. Repertoires were generated with immunoSEQ multiplex PCR, while TCRdb's copy carries only in-frame clones and drops some. Here the sample spans about 59,000 clones, about four fifths being singletons. The sample was CD4+ T cells from blood. The receptors were gathered from a human donor in good health.

This chain connects TRBV6-5 to TRBJ1-5; 10 bases map to TRBD1. Germline V gene data show CDR1 as MNHEY and CDR2 as SVGAGI. V lost 6 bases to trimming and J lost 7 bases; unmatched junction nucleotides: 9. The CDR3 is 15 residues long. CDR3 DNA: TGTGCCAGCAGGGCCGGGACAGGGGTTCTCCAGCCCCAGCATTTT. It specifies CASRAGTGVLQPQHF.

The chain links TRBV11-3 to TRBJ2-1; D unresolved. The CDR3 runs to 13 residues. Trimming cost V 0 bases and J 4 bases, with 4 bases left between them. Germline assignment: CDR1 SGHNT and CDR2 YENEEA. The CDR3 is CASSLDGYNEQFF. CDR3 bases: TGTGCCAGCAGCTTAGACGGGTACAATGAGCAGTTCTTC.

This chain uses TRBV30 with TRBJ1-2; D is unresolved. The CDR3 sequence is 12 residues long. Germline assignment: CDR1 GTSNPN and CDR2 SVGIG (reference sequence). Between the trimmed V and J ends, which lost 0 bases and 4 bases, there was a span of 6 bases. CDR3 region: CAWSVRGYGYTF. CDR3 bases: TGTGCCTGGAGTGTACGAGGCTATGGCTACACCTTC.

The chain joins TRBV6-5 to TRBJ1-4, with no clear D. Germline-derived CDR1 and CDR2 are MNHEY and SVGAGI. The CDR3 spans 14 residues. With 6 bases removed from V and 7 bases from J, the gap between germline ends came to 15 bases. The CDR3 DNA is TGTGCCAGCAGGGGTGTCTATCCGGGTGAAAAACTGTTTTTT. Its protein is CASRGVYPGEKLFF.

This clone was picked up one time. V and J are TRBV11-1 and TRBJ2-7; no clear D. Germline-derived CDR1 and CDR2 are SGHAT and FQDESV (reference sequence). The V end lost 1 base, the J end lost 0 bases, and 4 bases lay between the germline ends. The CDR3 is made up of 13 amino acids. CDR3 amino acids: CASSLVRSYEQYF. The CDR3 DNA reads as TGTGCCAGCAGCTTAGTACGCTCCTACGAGCAGTACTTC.

This chain connects TRBV7-2 to TRBJ1-1, with D maybe TRBD1 (6 bases). Germline V gives CDR1 SGHTA, CDR2 FQGNSA. V was trimmed by 1 base and J by 11 bases, leaving 17 bases between them. The CDR3 has 14 residues. The CDR3 spells CASSLVRAGDLAFF. The CDR3 DNA reads TGTGCCAGCAGCTTAGTAAGGGCAGGGGATTTGGCTTTCTTT.

The chain carries TRBV11-2 and TRBJ2-3; 11 nucleotides match TRBD2. The CDR3 sequence is 16 residues long. Germline trimming cut 5 bases from V and 2 bases from J; bases unmatched to any gene: 6. From germline, CDR1 is SGHAT and CDR2 FQNNGV. The CDR3 here is CASSRLAGGYTDTQYF. CDR3 bases: TGTGCCAGCAGCCGCCTAGCGGGGGGATACACAGATACGCAGTATTTT.

V and J are TRBV11-3 and TRBJ1-3; D unresolved. Germline CDR1 reads SGHNT; CDR2 reads YENEEA. The CDR3 has 17 amino acids. V lost 5 bases, J lost 0 bases, and 17 bases lay in between. CDR3 residues: CASSPDGWQSSGNTIYF. The CDR3 bases are TGTGCCAGCAGCCCCGATGGTTGGCAGTCCTCTGGAAACACCATATATTTT.